This record looks at one T cell receptor (beta chain) sequence and its context. Its antigen is not identified. This sample is part of a study of T cells in narcolepsy. Study-wide results and limits: Same-patient CSF and blood CD4+ T cell clonotypes included HCRT-specific and TRIB2-specific autoreactive ones.

V dropped 4 bases and J dropped 4; count of bases not matched to a gene: 15. The length of the CDR3 is 19 residues. Looked up from germline, CDR1 is SGHNT and CDR2 is YENEEA. The method was immunoSEQ multiplex PCR; TCRdb's version includes in-frame clones alone and lacks a portion of them. Seen here are some 35,000 clones, 81% observed once, and the top ten hold around 2.5%. Sequencing was carried out using memory (CD45RA-) CD4+ T cells from blood. The clonotype was recovered from a human donor in good health. The gene calls are TRBV11-3 and TRBJ2-5, with TRBD2 identical over 13 bases. Here the CDR3 DNA reads TGTGCCAGCAGCTCCTTGACTAGCGGGAGGTTCCGGGAGGGAGAGACCCAGTACTTC. It is translated as CASSSLTSGRFREGETQYF.